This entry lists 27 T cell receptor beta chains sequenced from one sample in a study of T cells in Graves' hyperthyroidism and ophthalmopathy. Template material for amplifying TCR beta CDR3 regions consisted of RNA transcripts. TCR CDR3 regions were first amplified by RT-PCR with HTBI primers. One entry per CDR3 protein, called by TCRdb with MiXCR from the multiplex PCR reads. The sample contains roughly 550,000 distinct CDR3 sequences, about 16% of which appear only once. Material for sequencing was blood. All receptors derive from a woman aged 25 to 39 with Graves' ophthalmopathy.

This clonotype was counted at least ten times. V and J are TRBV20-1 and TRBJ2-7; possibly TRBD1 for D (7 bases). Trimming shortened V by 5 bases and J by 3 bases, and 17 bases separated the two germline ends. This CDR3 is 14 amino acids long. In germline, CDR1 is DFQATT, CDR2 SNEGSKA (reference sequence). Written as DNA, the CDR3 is TGCAGTGCTGAGCCGGAGGGGGCTTACTACGAGCAGTACTTC. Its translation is CSAEPEGAYYEQYF.

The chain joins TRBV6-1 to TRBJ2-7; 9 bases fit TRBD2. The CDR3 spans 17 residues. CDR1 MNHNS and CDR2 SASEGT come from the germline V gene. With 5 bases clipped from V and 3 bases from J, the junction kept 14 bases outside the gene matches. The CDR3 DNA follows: TGTGCCAGCAGTTCCAGACTGACCGGGACTAGCAGCTACGAGCAGTACTTC. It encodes CASSSRLTGTSSYEQYF.

The CDR3 region has the DNA TGCAGCGCTTTCCTCCGGGGTAACGAGCAGTACTTC. This translates into CSAFLRGNEQYF. The gene calls are TRBV29-1 and TRBJ2-7, with D tentatively TRBD2 (5 bases). The ends were cut back, 7 bases at V and 5 bases at J, with 15 bases in the middle. The CDR3 has 12 amino acids. The V gene's germline CDR1 is SQVTM and CDR2 ANQGSEA.

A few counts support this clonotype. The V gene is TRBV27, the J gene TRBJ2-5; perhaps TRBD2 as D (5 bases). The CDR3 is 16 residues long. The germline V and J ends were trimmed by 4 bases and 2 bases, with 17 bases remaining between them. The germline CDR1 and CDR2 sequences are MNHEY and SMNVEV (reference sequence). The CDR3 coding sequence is TGTGCCAGCAGTTACCGAACAGCGCCGGGACAAGAGACCCAGTACTTC. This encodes CASSYRTAPGQETQYF.

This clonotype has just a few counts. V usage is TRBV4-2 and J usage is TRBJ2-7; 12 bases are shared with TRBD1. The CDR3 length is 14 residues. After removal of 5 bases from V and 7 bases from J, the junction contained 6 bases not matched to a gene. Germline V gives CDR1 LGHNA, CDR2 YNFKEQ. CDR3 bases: TGTGCCAGCAGCTGGGGACAGGGGGCTGAAGAGCAGTACTTC. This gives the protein CASSWGQGAEEQYF.

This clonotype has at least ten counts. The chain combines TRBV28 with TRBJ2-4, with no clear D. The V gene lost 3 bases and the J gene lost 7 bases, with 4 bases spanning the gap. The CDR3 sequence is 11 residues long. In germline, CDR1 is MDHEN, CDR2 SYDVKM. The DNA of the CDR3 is TGTGCCAGCAGTTTGTGGAACATTCAGTACTTC. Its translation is CASSLWNIQYF.

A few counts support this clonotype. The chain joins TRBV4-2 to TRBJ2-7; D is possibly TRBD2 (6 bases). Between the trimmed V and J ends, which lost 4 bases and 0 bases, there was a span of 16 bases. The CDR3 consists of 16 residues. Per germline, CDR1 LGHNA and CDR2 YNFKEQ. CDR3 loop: CASSLQRRGFSYEQYF. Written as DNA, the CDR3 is TGTGCCAGCAGCCTCCAACGGCGGGGCTTCTCCTACGAGCAGTACTTC.

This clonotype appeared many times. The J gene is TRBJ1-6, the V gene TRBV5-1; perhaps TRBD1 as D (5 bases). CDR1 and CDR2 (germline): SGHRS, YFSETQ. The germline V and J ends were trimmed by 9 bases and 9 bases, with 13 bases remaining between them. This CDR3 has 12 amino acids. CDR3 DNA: TGCGCCAACTCACCAAGGGGTTCACCCCTCCACTTT. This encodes CANSPRGSPLHF.

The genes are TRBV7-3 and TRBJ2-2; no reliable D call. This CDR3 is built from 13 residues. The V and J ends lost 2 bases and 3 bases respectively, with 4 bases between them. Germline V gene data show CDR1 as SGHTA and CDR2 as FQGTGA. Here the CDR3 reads CASSLDHTGELFF. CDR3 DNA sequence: TGTGCCAGCAGCTTAGATCACACCGGGGAGCTGTTTTTT.

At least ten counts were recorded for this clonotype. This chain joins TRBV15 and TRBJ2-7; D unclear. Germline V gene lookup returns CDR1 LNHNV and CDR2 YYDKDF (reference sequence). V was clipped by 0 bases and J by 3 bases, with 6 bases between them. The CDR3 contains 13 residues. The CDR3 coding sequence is TGTGCCACCAGCAGAGATAACGGCTACGAGCAGTACTTC. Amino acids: CATSRDNGYEQYF.

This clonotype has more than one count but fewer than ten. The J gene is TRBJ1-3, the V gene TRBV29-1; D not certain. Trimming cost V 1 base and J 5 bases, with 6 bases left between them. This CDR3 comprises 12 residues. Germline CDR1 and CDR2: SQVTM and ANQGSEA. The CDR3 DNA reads TGCAGCGTTGAAGGGCGGAGAAACACCATATATTTT. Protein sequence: CSVEGRRNTIYF.

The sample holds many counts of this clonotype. CDR3 nucleotides: TGTGCCAGCAGCTCGAGGACGGCGTTAGGACCCCTCCACTTT. Translated, it gives CASSSRTALGPLHF. This chain joins TRBV12-3 or TRBV12-4 and TRBJ1-6; no definite D call. The CDR3 runs 14 residues. The V and J ends lost 6 bases and 12 bases respectively, with 18 bases between them.

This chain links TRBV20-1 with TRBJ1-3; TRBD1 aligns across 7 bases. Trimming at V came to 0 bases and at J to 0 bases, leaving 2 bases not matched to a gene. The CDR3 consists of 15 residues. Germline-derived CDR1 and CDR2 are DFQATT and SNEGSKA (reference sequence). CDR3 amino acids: CSARDRDSSGNTIYF. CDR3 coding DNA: TGCAGTGCTAGAGATCGGGACAGCTCTGGAAACACCATATATTTT.

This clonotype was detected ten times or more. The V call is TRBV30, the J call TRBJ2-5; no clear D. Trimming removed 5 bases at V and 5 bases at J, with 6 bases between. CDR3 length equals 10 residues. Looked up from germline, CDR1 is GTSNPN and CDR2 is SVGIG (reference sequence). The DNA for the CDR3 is TGTGCCTGGGGCCAGGAGACCCAGTACTTC. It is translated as CAWGQETQYF.

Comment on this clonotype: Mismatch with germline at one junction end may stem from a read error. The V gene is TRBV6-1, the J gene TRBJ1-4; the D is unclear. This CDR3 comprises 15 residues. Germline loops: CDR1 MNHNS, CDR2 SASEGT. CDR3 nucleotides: TGTGCCATCAGTGAGTCGATAGGTGGGAGTGAAAAACTGTTTTTT. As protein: CAISESIGGSEKLFF.

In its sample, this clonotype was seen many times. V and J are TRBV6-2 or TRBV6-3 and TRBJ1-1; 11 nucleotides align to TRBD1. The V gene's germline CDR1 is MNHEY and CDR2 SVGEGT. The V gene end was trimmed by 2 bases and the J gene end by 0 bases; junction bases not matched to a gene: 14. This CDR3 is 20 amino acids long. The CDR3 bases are TGTGCCAGCAGTTACAATCCGGGACAGGGGGGACCCCGTGTGAACACTGAAGCTTTCTTT. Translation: CASSYNPGQGGPRVNTEAFF.

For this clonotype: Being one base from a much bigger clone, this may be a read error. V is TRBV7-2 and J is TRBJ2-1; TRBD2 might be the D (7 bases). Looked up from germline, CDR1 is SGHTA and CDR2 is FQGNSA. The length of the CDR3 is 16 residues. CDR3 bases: TGTGCCAGCAGCTCGCCTGCCGGGGGGCTACGCAATGATCAGTTCTTC. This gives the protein CASSSPAGGLRNDQFF.

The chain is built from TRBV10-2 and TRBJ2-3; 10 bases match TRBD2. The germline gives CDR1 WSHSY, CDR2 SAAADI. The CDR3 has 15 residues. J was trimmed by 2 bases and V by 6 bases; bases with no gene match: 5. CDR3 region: CASRVTSGTTDTQYF. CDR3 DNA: TGCGCCAGCAGGGTTACTAGCGGGACCACAGATACGCAGTATTTT.

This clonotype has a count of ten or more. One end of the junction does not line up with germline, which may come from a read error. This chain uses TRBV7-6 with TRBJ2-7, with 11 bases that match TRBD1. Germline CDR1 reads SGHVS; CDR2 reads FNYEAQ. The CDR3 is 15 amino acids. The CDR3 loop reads CASSLGGQGAGEQYF. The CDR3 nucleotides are TGTGCCAGCAGTTTAGGAGGACAGGGGGCCGGCGAGCAGTACTTC.

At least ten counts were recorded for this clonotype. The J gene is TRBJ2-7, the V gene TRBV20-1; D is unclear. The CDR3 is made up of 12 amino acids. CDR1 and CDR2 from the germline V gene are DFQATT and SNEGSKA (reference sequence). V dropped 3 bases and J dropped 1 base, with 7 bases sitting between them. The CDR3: CSARGRSYEQYF. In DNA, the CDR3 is TGCAGTGCTAGGGGCAGATCCTACGAGCAGTACTTC.

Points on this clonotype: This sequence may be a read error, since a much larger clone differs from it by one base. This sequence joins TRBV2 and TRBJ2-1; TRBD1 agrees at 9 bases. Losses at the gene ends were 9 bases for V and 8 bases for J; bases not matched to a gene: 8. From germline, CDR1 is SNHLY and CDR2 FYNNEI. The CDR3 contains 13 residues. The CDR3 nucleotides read TGTGCCAGAGGTAGGGACAGGGTCGATGAGCAGTTCTTC. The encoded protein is CARGRDRVDEQFF.

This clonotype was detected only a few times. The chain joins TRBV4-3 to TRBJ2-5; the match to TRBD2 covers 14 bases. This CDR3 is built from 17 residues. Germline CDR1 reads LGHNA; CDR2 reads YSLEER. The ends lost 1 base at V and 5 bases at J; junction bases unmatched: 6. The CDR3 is CASSQGLAGGPRETQYF. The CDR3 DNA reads TGCGCCAGCAGCCAAGGACTAGCGGGAGGGCCCCGCGAGACCCAGTACTTC.

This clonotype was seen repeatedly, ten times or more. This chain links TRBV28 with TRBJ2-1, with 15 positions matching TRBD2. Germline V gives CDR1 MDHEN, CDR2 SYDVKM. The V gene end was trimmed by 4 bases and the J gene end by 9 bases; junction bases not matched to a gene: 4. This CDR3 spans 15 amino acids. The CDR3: CASSSGLAGGREQFF. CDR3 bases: TGTGCCAGCAGTTCGGGACTAGCGGGAGGACGTGAGCAGTTCTTC.

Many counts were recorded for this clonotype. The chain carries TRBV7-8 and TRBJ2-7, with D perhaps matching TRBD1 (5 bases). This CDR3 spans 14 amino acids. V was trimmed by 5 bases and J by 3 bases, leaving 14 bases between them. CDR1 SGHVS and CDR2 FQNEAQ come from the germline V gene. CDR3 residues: CASSRGQENYEQYF. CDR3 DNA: TGTGCCAGCAGCAGGGGTCAGGAAAACTACGAGCAGTACTTC.

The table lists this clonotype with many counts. The CDR3 bases are TGCAGTGCTAGAGTTACGGACTATAAGCAGTACTTC. Its translation: CSARVTDYKQYF. V and J are TRBV20-1 and TRBJ2-7; perhaps TRBD2 as D (6 bases). The CDR3 spans 12 residues. Per germline, CDR1 DFQATT and CDR2 SNEGSKA (reference sequence). The ends were cut back, 1 base at V and 8 bases at J, with 12 bases in the middle.

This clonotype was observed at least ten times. The CDR3 region is CASSFDGQNYGYTF. For the CDR3, the DNA is TGTGCCAGCAGCTTTGACGGACAGAACTATGGCTACACCTTC. J is TRBJ1-2 and V is TRBV7-2, with D possibly TRBD1 on 6 matching bases. The length of the CDR3 is 14 residues. From germline, CDR1 is SGHTA and CDR2 FQGNSA. Trimming removed 3 bases from V and 2 bases from J, with 10 bases in between.

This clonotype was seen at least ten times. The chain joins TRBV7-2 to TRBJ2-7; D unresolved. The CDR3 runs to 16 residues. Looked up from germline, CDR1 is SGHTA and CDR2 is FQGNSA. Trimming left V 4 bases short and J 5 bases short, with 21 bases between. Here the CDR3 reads CASSSSFAAARHEQYF. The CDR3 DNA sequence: TGTGCCAGCAGCTCTTCCTTCGCGGCAGCGAGGCACGAGCAGTACTTC.